The rows below give T cell receptor beta chains drawn from one sample of a study of CD8 T cells in ankylosing spondylitis. TCRdb re-derived calls from the 5' RACE reads in MiXCR, one entry per CDR3 protein. Seen here are 450,000 to 550,000 distinct CDR3 sequences, roughly 5.3% observed once, and the top ten hold approximately 4%. The specimen sequenced was blood, either unsorted or a sorted T cell fraction (not recorded which). The receptor set was obtained from a male donor with ankylosing spondylitis. The CDR3 runs from the conserved cysteine through the conserved F or W. A D gene is named only where the DNA matches it firmly. Only some rows state a clone size, as once, few, many or a class for expanded clones.

CDR3 DNA: TGCGCCAGCAGTGACTGGGCGGGAGGCACAGATACGCAGTATTTT
CDR3 protein: CASSDWAGGTDTQYF
V gene: TRBV10-2
clone size: many
D gene: TRBD2
CDR3 length: 15
J gene: TRBJ2-3

CDR3 DNA: TGTGCCAGCAGCCAAATCCGCGGGAGGGATAATGAGCAGTTCTTC
CDR3 protein: CASSQIRGRDNEQFF
V gene: TRBV3-1
clone size: few
D gene: TRBD2
CDR3 length: 15
J gene: TRBJ2-1

CDR3 DNA: TGTGCCAGCAGCCATGGGACAAGTGGCGGCTACACCTTC
CDR3 protein: CASSHGTSGGYTF
V gene: TRBV7-2
clone size: many
D gene: .
CDR3 length: 13
J gene: TRBJ1-2

CDR3 DNA: TGTGCCTGGAGTGTAGATGTAGGACTAGCGGCCGAGCAGTACTTC
CDR3 protein: CAWSVDVGLAAEQYF
V gene: TRBV30
clone size: few
D gene: TRBD2
CDR3 length: 15
J gene: TRBJ2-7

CDR3 DNA: TGCAGCCTGCTGACAGGGGGCGGATACGAGACCCAGTACTTC
CDR3 protein: CSLLTGGGYETQYF
V gene: TRBV29-1
clone size: many
D gene: TRBD1
CDR3 length: 14
J gene: TRBJ2-5

CDR3 DNA: TGTGCCAGCAGCCTACGACAGATTAACTATGGCTACACCTTC
CDR3 protein: CASSLRQINYGYTF
V gene: TRBV5-6
clone size: many
D gene: .
CDR3 length: 14
J gene: TRBJ1-2

CDR3 DNA: TGTGCCAGCAGCGTTGGACTAGCGGGTGTCGTAGATACGCAGTATTTT
CDR3 protein: CASSVGLAGVVDTQYF
V gene: TRBV9
clone size: many
D gene: TRBD2
CDR3 length: 16
J gene: TRBJ2-3

CDR3 DNA: TGTGCCAGCTCACCATCGGCGACAGTCCAAGAGACCCAGTACTTC
CDR3 protein: CASSPSATVQETQYF
V gene: TRBV18
clone size: .
D gene: .
CDR3 length: 15
J gene: TRBJ2-5

CDR3 DNA: TGTGCCAGCCGTCCCCCCATGAACACTGAAGCTTTCTTT
CDR3 protein: CASRPPMNTEAFF
V gene: TRBV7-9
clone size: many
D gene: .
CDR3 length: 13
J gene: TRBJ1-1

CDR3 DNA: TGTGCCATCAGTGGCCGGGGGTCGGTTAATTCACCCCTCCACTTT
CDR3 protein: CAISGRGSVNSPLHF
V gene: TRBV10-3
clone size: many
D gene: .
CDR3 length: 15
J gene: TRBJ1-6

CDR3 DNA: TGTGCCAGCAGCCGAATGGGGGGGGTGAGGGCCCCGGGGTACAATGAGCAGTTCTTC
CDR3 protein: CASSRMGGVRAPGYNEQFF
V gene: TRBV11-2
clone size: .
D gene: TRBD2
CDR3 length: 19
J gene: TRBJ2-1

CDR3 DNA: TGTGCCAGCAGCCGGGGGGGCGCGGAAAAACTGTTTTTT
CDR3 protein: CASSRGGAEKLFF
V gene: TRBV9
clone size: many
D gene: .
CDR3 length: 13
J gene: TRBJ1-4

CDR3 DNA: TGTGCCAGCAGTAATCAGAACACTGAAGCTTTCTTT
CDR3 protein: CASSNQNTEAFF
V gene: TRBV28
clone size: few
D gene: .
CDR3 length: 12
J gene: TRBJ1-1

CDR3 DNA: TGCAGTGCTAATCTAGCGGGAGTTACAGATACGCAGTATTTT
CDR3 protein: CSANLAGVTDTQYF
V gene: TRBV20-1
clone size: many
D gene: TRBD2
CDR3 length: 14
J gene: TRBJ2-3

CDR3 DNA: TGCGCCAGCAGCGGTCCTAGCGATGGCGAGCAGTTCTTC
CDR3 protein: CASSGPSDGEQFF
V gene: TRBV5-1
clone size: .
D gene: .
CDR3 length: 13
J gene: TRBJ2-1

CDR3 DNA: TGCAGTGCTAGTTCCAGCGTTGGCTACAATGAGCAGTTCTTC
CDR3 protein: CSASSSVGYNEQFF
V gene: TRBV20-1
clone size: many
D gene: .
CDR3 length: 14
J gene: TRBJ2-1

CDR3 DNA: TGTGCCAGCAGCTTATCAGGGGCGCTGAACGAGCAGTACTTC
CDR3 protein: CASSLSGALNEQYF
V gene: TRBV7-2
clone size: few
D gene: .
CDR3 length: 14
J gene: TRBJ2-7

CDR3 DNA: TGTGCCAGCAGCTTTTACCCCGGGGAGCTGTTTTTT
CDR3 protein: CASSFYPGELFF
V gene: TRBV7-9
clone size: many
D gene: .
CDR3 length: 12
J gene: TRBJ2-2

CDR3 DNA: TGTGCCAGCAGCCCTGGGACAGCTGATACCATTAACTATGGCTACACCTTC
CDR3 protein: CASSPGTADTINYGYTF
V gene: TRBV7-9
clone size: many
D gene: TRBD1
CDR3 length: 17
J gene: TRBJ1-2

CDR3 DNA: TGTGCCAGCAGTCAGGGACTACCCTACGAGCAGTACTTC
CDR3 protein: CASSQGLPYEQYF
V gene: TRBV6-2/TRBV6-3
clone size: .
D gene: TRBD2
CDR3 length: 13
J gene: TRBJ2-7

CDR3 DNA: TGTGCCAGCAGCTTGCGCCCTATCGACTATGGCTACACCTTC
CDR3 protein: CASSLRPIDYGYTF
V gene: TRBV7-2
clone size: many
D gene: .
CDR3 length: 14
J gene: TRBJ1-2

CDR3 DNA: TGTGCCAGCAGCCCGGGCCAACACCTTTATAGCAATCAGCCCCAGCATTTT
CDR3 protein: CASSPGQHLYSNQPQHF
V gene: TRBV27
clone size: many
D gene: .
CDR3 length: 17
J gene: TRBJ1-5

CDR3 DNA: TGTGCCAGCAGTGCAATTCAGGGCAGCCTCTATGGCTACACCTTC
CDR3 protein: CASSAIQGSLYGYTF
V gene: TRBV25-1
clone size: many
D gene: .
CDR3 length: 15
J gene: TRBJ1-2

CDR3 DNA: TGTGCCATCAGCCCTGGACAGGGGACAGACACGCAGTATTTT
CDR3 protein: CAISPGQGTDTQYF
V gene: TRBV5-5
clone size: .
D gene: TRBD1
CDR3 length: 14
J gene: TRBJ2-3

CDR3 DNA: TGTGCCACCAGCAGAGATCCCGGGTCGAAGAATGAGCAGTTCTTC
CDR3 protein: CATSRDPGSKNEQFF
V gene: TRBV15
clone size: many
D gene: .
CDR3 length: 15
J gene: TRBJ2-1

CDR3 DNA: TGTGCCAGCAGCCGGGACAGGGTGTGGGAGCAGTACTTC
CDR3 protein: CASSRDRVWEQYF
V gene: TRBV28
clone size: many
D gene: TRBD1
CDR3 length: 13
J gene: TRBJ2-7

CDR3 DNA: TGTGCCAGCAGCTTCCAGACAGTCGGGATCTCTGGCTACACCTTC
CDR3 protein: CASSFQTVGISGYTF
V gene: TRBV7-2
clone size: many
D gene: .
CDR3 length: 15
J gene: TRBJ1-2

CDR3 DNA: TGTGCCACCAGCAGACCCGCGGGAGCGGAGACCCAGTACTTC
CDR3 protein: CATSRPAGAETQYF
V gene: TRBV15
clone size: many
D gene: TRBD2
CDR3 length: 14
J gene: TRBJ2-5

CDR3 DNA: TGCGCCAGCAGCTCGGGACAGGGGACCCACGAGCAGTACTTC
CDR3 protein: CASSSGQGTHEQYF
V gene: TRBV5-1
clone size: many
D gene: TRBD1
CDR3 length: 14
J gene: TRBJ2-7

CDR3 DNA: TGCGCCAGCAGCTTGCGGGGTCGGGGGAACGTCCTGACTTTC
CDR3 protein: CASSLRGRGNVLTF
V gene: TRBV5-1
clone size: many
D gene: .
CDR3 length: 14
J gene: TRBJ2-6

CDR3 DNA: TGTGCCAGCAGTCCTTGGGGACTCCTGACCTACGAGCAGTACTTC
CDR3 protein: CASSPWGLLTYEQYF
V gene: TRBV27
clone size: many
D gene: .
CDR3 length: 15
J gene: TRBJ2-7